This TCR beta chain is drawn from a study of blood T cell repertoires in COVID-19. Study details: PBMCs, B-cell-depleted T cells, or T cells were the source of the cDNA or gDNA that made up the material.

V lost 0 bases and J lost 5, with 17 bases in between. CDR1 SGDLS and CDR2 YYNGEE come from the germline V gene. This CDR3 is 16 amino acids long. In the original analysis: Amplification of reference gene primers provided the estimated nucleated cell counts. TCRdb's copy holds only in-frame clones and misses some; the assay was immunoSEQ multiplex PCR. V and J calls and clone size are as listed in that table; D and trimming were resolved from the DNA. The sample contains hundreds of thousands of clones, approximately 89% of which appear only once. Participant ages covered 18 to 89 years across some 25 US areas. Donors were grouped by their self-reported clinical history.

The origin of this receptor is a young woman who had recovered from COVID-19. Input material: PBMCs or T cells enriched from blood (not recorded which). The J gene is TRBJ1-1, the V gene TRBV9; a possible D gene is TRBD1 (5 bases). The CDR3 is CASSVDSGELGTEAFF. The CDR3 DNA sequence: TGTGCCAGCAGCGTAGACTCGGGGGAACTGGGGACTGAAGCTTTCTTT.